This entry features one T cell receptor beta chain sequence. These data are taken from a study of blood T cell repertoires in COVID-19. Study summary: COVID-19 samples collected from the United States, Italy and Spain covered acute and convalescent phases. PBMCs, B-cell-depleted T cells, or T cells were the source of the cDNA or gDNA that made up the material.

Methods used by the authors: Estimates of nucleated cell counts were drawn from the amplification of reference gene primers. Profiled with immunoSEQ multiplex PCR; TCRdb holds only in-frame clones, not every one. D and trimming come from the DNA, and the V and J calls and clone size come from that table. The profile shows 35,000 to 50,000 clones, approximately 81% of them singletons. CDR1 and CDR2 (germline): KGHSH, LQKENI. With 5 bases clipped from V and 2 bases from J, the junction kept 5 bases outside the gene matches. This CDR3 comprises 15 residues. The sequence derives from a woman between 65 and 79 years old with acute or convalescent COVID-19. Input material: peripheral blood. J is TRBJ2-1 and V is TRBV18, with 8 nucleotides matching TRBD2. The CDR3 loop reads CASSTSGSTYNEQFF. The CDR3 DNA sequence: TGTGCCAGCTCAACGAGCGGGAGTACCTACAATGAGCAGTTCTTC.